Below are 26 T cell receptor beta chains sequenced from a single sample in a study of PD-1 blockade in classical Hodgkin lymphoma. The time point denotes: cycle 4 day 1 (C4D1), after 6 weeks of nivolumab. Every patient relapsed after autologous stem cell transplantation, and brentuximab vedotin exposure varied. The protocol was immunoSEQ multiplex PCR, while the TCRdb copy is restricted to in-frame clones and leaves out a portion. The sample consists of 75,000 to 100,000 clones, about 93% of them appearing once. This specimen consisted of peripheral blood mononuclear cells (PBMCs), obtained before the fourth cycle of nivolumab. Receptors originate from a human donor with classical Hodgkin lymphoma.

The chain recombines TRBV10-3 with TRBJ1-2, with D tentatively TRBD1 (5 bases). CDR1 is ENHRY and CDR2 is SYGVKD in the germline V gene. Trimming took 6 bases from V and 7 from J, leaving 12 bases between them. CDR3 size: 12 residues. CDR3 bases: TGTGCCATCAGGGTCCAGAGGGGTGGCTACACCTTC. This sequence encodes CAIRVQRGGYTF.

The chain employs TRBV19 and TRBJ1-2; D remains unclear. Germline V gene lookup returns CDR1 LNHDA and CDR2 SQIVND (reference sequence). Trimming removed 6 bases from V and 8 bases from J, with 19 bases in between. The CDR3 is 14 residues long. The CDR3 loop reads CASRLGGQDYGYTF. CDR3 nucleotide sequence: TGTGCCAGTAGGCTCGGAGGGCAGGATTACGGCTACACCTTC.

The chain carries TRBV6-5 and TRBJ1-2; D perhaps matches TRBD1 (5 bases). V was pared by 1 base and J by 8 bases, with 8 bases between. The CDR3 is 12 amino acids. Germline lookup yields CDR1 MNHEY and CDR2 SVGAGI. CDR3 DNA: TGTGCCAGCAGTTACTGGGGGGTGGGCTACACCTTC. Translating gives CASSYWGVGYTF.

The chain has TRBV2 and TRBJ1-3, with 7 bases that match TRBD1. CDR1 and CDR2 (germline): SNHLY, FYNNEI. V lost 6 bases to trimming and J lost 0 bases; unmatched junction nucleotides: 8. The CDR3 is 16 amino acids. The CDR3 nucleotides read TGTGCCAGCAGGCGAAACAGGGGAAACTCTGGAAACACCATATATTTT. Its translation is CASRRNRGNSGNTIYF.

The V call is TRBV29-1, the J call TRBJ1-2, with D unclear. The CDR3 contains 10 residues. CDR1 is SQVTM and CDR2 is ANQGSEA in the germline V gene. The ends were cut back, 4 bases at V and 8 bases at J, with 8 bases in the middle. The CDR3 DNA follows: TGCAGCGTTGCAGAGTCCGGCTACACCTTC. Amino acids: CSVAESGYTF.

The chain combines TRBV14 with TRBJ2-3, with D hard to call. Trimming removed 1 base from V and 5 bases from J, with 7 bases in between. Germline assignment: CDR1 SGHDN and CDR2 FVKESK. CDR3 length: 13 residues. CDR3 in amino acids: CASSQAIRDTQYF. The CDR3 DNA reads TGTGCCAGCAGCCAAGCGATAAGAGATACGCAGTATTTT.

The V call is TRBV18, the J call TRBJ2-3; D not certain. The CDR3 sequence is 15 residues long. V lost 1 base and J 2 bases, leaving 10 bases between the germline ends. Looked up from germline, CDR1 is KGHSH and CDR2 is LQKENI. CDR3 sequence (DNA): TGTGCCAGCTCACCACTTTCGCAGAACACAGATACGCAGTATTTT. Translated: CASSPLSQNTDTQYF.

The chain uses TRBV2 and TRBJ1-1; D unresolved. The ends were cut back, 4 bases at V and 8 bases at J, with 11 bases in the middle. This CDR3 contains 12 residues. The germline V gene encodes CDR1 SNHLY and CDR2 FYNNEI. The CDR3 loop reads CASSGVTPEAFF. CDR3 DNA sequence: TGTGCCAGCAGTGGAGTCACCCCAGAAGCTTTCTTT.

The chain recombines TRBV5-1 with TRBJ2-5; D gene uncertain. CDR1 and CDR2 (germline): SGHRS, YFSETQ. The CDR3 totals 14 residues. V dropped 0 bases and J dropped 3 bases, with 9 bases sitting between them. The CDR3: CASSLVGAKETQYF. The CDR3 region has the DNA TGCGCCAGCAGCTTGGTAGGCGCCAAAGAGACCCAGTACTTC.

The rearrangement links TRBV10-2 to TRBJ1-3; D is unresolved. The CDR3 sequence is 11 residues long. V lost 3 bases to trimming and J lost 7 bases, with 4 bases between them. Germline-derived CDR1 and CDR2 are WSHSY and SAAADI. In DNA, the CDR3 is TGCGCCAGCAGTGAAGTCAACACCATATATTTT. As protein: CASSEVNTIYF.

The chain combines TRBV19 with TRBJ1-5; the D gene is possibly TRBD1 (5 bases). Germline values: CDR1 LNHDA, CDR2 SQIVND (reference sequence). V dropped 7 bases and J dropped 6 bases, with 22 bases sitting between them. The CDR3 covers 16 residues. CDR3 protein: CASTSIKVAGFQPQHF. The CDR3 DNA sequence: TGTGCCAGTACCTCAATAAAAGTGGCAGGGTTTCAGCCCCAGCATTTT.

This chain links TRBV25-1 with TRBJ1-2, with 9 bases identical to TRBD1. The CDR3 totals 13 residues. In germline, CDR1 is MGHDK, CDR2 SYGVNS. V trimming: 3 bases; J trimming: 7 bases; junction bases outside the gene matches: 3. DNA for the CDR3: TGTGCCAGCAGTGACACGACAGGGGGTGGCTACACCTTC. Its protein is CASSDTTGGGYTF.

There are a few counts of this clone. V is TRBV4-2 and J is TRBJ1-6; 7 bases map to TRBD1. The CDR3 contains 17 residues. Germline-derived CDR1 and CDR2 are LGHNA and YNFKEQ. Unmatched junction bases numbered 11, after V lost 0 bases and J lost 9 bases. The CDR3 reads CASSQDTGTVGTSPLHF. Here the CDR3 DNA reads TGTGCCAGCAGCCAAGACACCGGGACAGTAGGTACTTCACCCCTCCACTTT.

This chain uses TRBV10-3 with TRBJ1-5; D is undetermined. V was clipped by 5 bases and J by 1 base, with 9 bases between them. Germline-derived CDR1 and CDR2 are ENHRY and SYGVKD. The length of the CDR3 is 14 residues. The CDR3 sequence is CAISPLESNQPQHF. Written as DNA, the CDR3 is TGTGCCATCAGTCCCCTGGAGAGCAATCAGCCCCAGCATTTT.

V and J are TRBV29-1 and TRBJ1-2; 7 positions match TRBD1. V was clipped by 7 bases and J by 8 bases; unmatched bases: 7. The CDR3 spans 11 residues. Germline CDR1 is SQVTM and CDR2 is ANQGSEA. CDR3 DNA: TGCAGCGGATACAGGGGAGGCGGCTACACCTTC. As protein: CSGYRGGGYTF.

The rearrangement links TRBV19 to TRBJ1-3; 8 bases line up with TRBD1. Germline V gene lookup returns CDR1 LNHDA and CDR2 SQIVND (reference sequence). This CDR3 region has 19 residues. Trimming cost V 7 bases and J 2 bases; bases outside gene matches: 19. The CDR3 is CASTPFSARGQVPGNTIYF. The DNA for the CDR3 is TGTGCCAGTACCCCGTTCTCGGCCAGGGGGCAAGTTCCTGGAAACACCATATATTTT.

V usage is TRBV19 and J usage is TRBJ1-2; D ambiguous. V gave up 5 bases and J gave up 4 bases, with 11 bases separating them. The germline V gene has CDR1 LNHDA and CDR2 SQIVND (reference sequence). This CDR3 comprises 13 residues. This CDR3 reads CASSPQRGYGYTF. DNA for the CDR3: TGTGCCAGTAGTCCCCAACGGGGCTATGGCTACACCTTC.

This sequence joins TRBV2 and TRBJ2-5; no definite D call. V shed 6 bases and J shed 5 bases, with 7 bases lying between them. This CDR3 has 11 residues. Germline CDR1 and CDR2: SNHLY and FYNNEI. CDR3 bases: TGTGCCAGCAGGGTAGGGGAGACCCAGTACTTC. It yields the protein CASRVGETQYF. Supplemented by reference TRBV2 and TRBJ2-5, the full variable domain reads EPEVTQTPSHQVTQMGQEVILRCVPISNHLYFYWYRQILGQKVEFLVSFYNNEISEKSEIFDDQFSVERPDGSNFTLKIRSTKLEDSAMYFCASRVGETQYFGPGTRLLVL.

The J gene is TRBJ1-2, the V gene TRBV10-3, with no clear D. Between the trimmed V and J ends, which lost 2 bases and 0 bases, there was a span of 10 bases. Germline CDR1 and CDR2: ENHRY and SYGVKD. The CDR3 is 15 residues long. The chain's CDR3 is CAISEREAANYGYTF. The CDR3 DNA reads TGTGCCATCAGTGAGCGGGAAGCAGCTAACTATGGCTACACCTTC.

This clone was counted once. V and J are TRBV6-5 and TRBJ2-3, with D unresolved. This CDR3 region has 13 residues. With 4 bases removed from V and 1 base from J, the gap between germline ends came to 6 bases. The germline V gene has CDR1 MNHEY and CDR2 SVGAGI. In DNA, the CDR3 is TGTGCCAGCAGTTCCTTAGGCACAGATACGCAGTATTTT. Translating it yields CASSSLGTDTQYF.

This chain's CDR3 is CASSNGHQETQYF. The DNA of the CDR3 is TGTGCCAGCAGTAACGGGCACCAAGAGACCCAGTACTTC. This chain uses TRBV27 with TRBJ2-5; D not certain. CDR1 is MNHEY and CDR2 is SMNVEV in the germline V gene (reference sequence). The V and J ends lost 5 bases and 0 bases respectively, with 7 bases between them. CDR3 size: 13 residues.

V and J are TRBV29-1 and TRBJ2-1; 8 bases line up with TRBD2. V was pared by 3 bases and J by 12 bases, with 4 bases of the junction left unmatched. From germline, CDR1 is SQVTM and CDR2 ANQGSEA. CDR3 length: 11 residues. The chain's CDR3 is CSVDSGLGQFF. CDR3 nucleotides: TGCAGCGTTGACTCGGGACTAGGGCAGTTCTTC.

Of note for this clone: This CDR3 is also generated by other DNA sequences in the sample. The CDR3 region is CASSLSTGNYGYTF. CDR3 DNA: TGTGCCAGCAGTTTATCGACAGGCAACTATGGCTACACCTTC. The chain combines TRBV27 with TRBJ1-2, with a tentative D call TRBD1 (6 bases). The CDR3 extends over 14 amino acids. In germline, CDR1 is MNHEY, CDR2 SMNVEV (reference sequence). With 0 bases removed from V and 2 bases from J, the gap between germline ends came to 7 bases.

J is TRBJ2-7 and V is TRBV27; D is unresolved. This CDR3 spans 13 amino acids. CDR1 is MNHEY, CDR2 SMNVEV, per germline (reference sequence). The V end was cut by 0 bases, the J end by 5 bases, with 8 bases between. This chain's CDR3 is CASSLSGAHEQYF. CDR3 nucleotides: TGTGCCAGCAGTTTATCCGGTGCCCACGAGCAGTACTTC.

On this clone: Distinct nucleotide sequences in the sample also encode this CDR3. The chain uses TRBV7-2 and TRBJ1-1; D uncertain. The CDR3 consists of 14 residues. Germline V gene data show CDR1 as SGHTA and CDR2 as FQGNSA. V lost 1 base, J lost 4 bases, and 10 bases lay in between. The CDR3 sequence is CASSLVPGGTEAFF. CDR3 coding DNA: TGTGCCAGCAGCTTAGTACCGGGAGGCACTGAAGCTTTCTTT.

This rearrangement joins TRBV14 to TRBJ1-2, with 9 positions matching TRBD1. Per the germline V gene, CDR1 is SGHDN and CDR2 is FVKESK. V gave up 2 bases and J gave up 8 bases; unmatched junction bases: 3. This CDR3 comprises 13 residues. Written as DNA, the CDR3 is TGTGCCAGCAGCCAACGGGACAGGGAGGGCTACACCTTC. Its translation: CASSQRDREGYTF.